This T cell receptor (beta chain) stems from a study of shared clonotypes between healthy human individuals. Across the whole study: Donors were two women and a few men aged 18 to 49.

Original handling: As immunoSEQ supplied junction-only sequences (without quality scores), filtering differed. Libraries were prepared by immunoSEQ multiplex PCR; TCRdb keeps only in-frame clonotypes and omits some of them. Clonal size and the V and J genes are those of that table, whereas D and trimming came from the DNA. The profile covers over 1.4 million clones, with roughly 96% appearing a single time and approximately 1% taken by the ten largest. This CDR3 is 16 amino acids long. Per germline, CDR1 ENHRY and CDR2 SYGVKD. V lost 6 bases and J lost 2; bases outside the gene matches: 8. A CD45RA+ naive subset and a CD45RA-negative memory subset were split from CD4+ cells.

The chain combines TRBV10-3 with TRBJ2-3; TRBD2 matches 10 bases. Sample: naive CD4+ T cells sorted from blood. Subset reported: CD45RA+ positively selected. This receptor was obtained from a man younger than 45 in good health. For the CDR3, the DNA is TGTGCCATCAGAGCTACTAGCGGGAAATCCACAGATACGCAGTATTTT. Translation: CAIRATSGKSTDTQYF.